Below are 3 T cell receptor beta chains sequenced from a single sample in a study of technical replicates of blood from a few donors. TCRdb's table, derived via immunoSEQ multiplex PCR, lists solely in-frame clones and lacks some. The table has tens of thousands of clones, over 75% seen once. The source material was T cells isolated from PBMCs. The receptor source for this set is a human donor in good health.

This clone was picked up a small number of times. The chain uses TRBV7-7 and TRBJ2-1, with a possible D match to TRBD2 (6 bases). Trimming removed 4 bases from V and 4 bases from J, with 14 bases in between. Germline values: CDR1 SSHAT, CDR2 FNYEAQ (reference sequence). The CDR3 has 15 residues. The CDR3 protein is CASSSGTPPYNEQFF. In DNA form, the CDR3 reads TGTGCCAGCAGCTCCGGGACTCCCCCTTACAATGAGCAGTTCTTC.

The gene calls are TRBV5-1 and TRBJ2-7; 8 bases map to TRBD1. Germline loops: CDR1 SGHRS, CDR2 YFSETQ. The J segment lost 6 bases and the V segment lost 0 bases, leaving 5 bases of the junction unmatched. The CDR3 is made up of 14 amino acids. For the CDR3, the DNA is TGCGCCAGCAGCTTGGGACAGGGGTTTAGCGAGCAGTACTTC. Translated, it gives CASSLGQGFSEQYF.

V gene TRBV13 combines with J gene TRBJ2-2; D not certain. Trimming left V 0 bases short and J 7 bases short, with 6 bases between. Germline CDR1 PRHDT, CDR2 FYEKMQ (reference sequence). The CDR3 runs to 13 residues. This CDR3 reads CASSLGTLGELFF. In DNA form, the CDR3 reads TGTGCCAGCAGCTTAGGGACACTCGGGGAGCTGTTTTTT.